These 18 T cell receptor beta chains came from one sample sequenced in a study of blood T cell repertoires in COVID-19 (dated by TCRdb to 2019 to 2021). Library method: the immunoSEQ multiplex PCR assay. Here the immuneACCESS table is served through TCRdb, limited to in-frame sequences with V and J called. Missing clones are a known gap in these copies; in checked studies unresolved V genes cover under half, and the rest lacks a known reason. The sample table holds some 220,000 clones, of which about 80% were seen once. Of the sample, 3% is held by the ten largest clones. The sequencing sample was made of peripheral blood. The receptors come from a woman in her twenties or thirties who had recovered from COVID-19.

V gene TRBV30 combines with J gene TRBJ2-3; D is unclear. The CDR3 is 12 amino acids. V dropped 0 bases and J dropped 4 bases, with 5 bases sitting between them. CDR1 and CDR2 from the germline V gene are GTSNPN and SVGIG (reference sequence). DNA for the CDR3: TGTGCCTGGAGTGTACTGGCAGATACGCAGTATTTT. This sequence encodes CAWSVLADTQYF.

This sequence joins TRBV19 and TRBJ1-2; TRBD1 aligns across 10 bases. The CDR3 has 15 residues. The germline gives CDR1 LNHDA, CDR2 SQIVND (reference sequence). V was clipped by 8 bases and J by 4 bases; unmatched bases: 10. Written as DNA, the CDR3 is TGTGCCAGTGCTCGGACAGGGGGGCTTGGCTATGGCTACACCTTC. This codes for CASARTGGLGYGYTF.

This rearrangement joins TRBV5-1 to TRBJ1-2; D may be TRBD1 (6 bases). Germline V lookup: CDR1 SGHRS, CDR2 YFSETQ. Trimming removed 5 bases at V and 5 bases at J, with 13 bases between. The CDR3 is made up of 13 amino acids. The CDR3 loop reads CASSAGQTYGYTF. Written as DNA, the CDR3 is TGCGCCAGCAGTGCTGGACAGACTTATGGCTACACCTTC. The variable domain in full, with the rest retrieved from reference TRBV5-1 and TRBJ1-2, is KAGVTQTPRYLIKTRGQQVTLSCSPISGHRSVSWYQQTPGQGLQFLFEYFSETQRNKGNFPGRFSGRQFSNSRSEMNVSTLELGDSALYLCASSAGQTYGYTFGSGTRLTVV.

The chain has TRBV24-1 and TRBJ2-2; TRBD1 matches 9 bases. CDR3 length: 16 amino acids. Germline-derived CDR1 and CDR2 are KGHDR and SFDVKD. After removal of 2 bases from V and 4 bases from J, the junction contained 4 bases not matched to a gene. CDR3 in DNA: TGTGCCACCAGTGATTCCGGGACAGGGACCACCGGGGAGCTGTTTTTT. Translated: CATSDSGTGTTGELFF.

The rearrangement joins TRBV5-1 to TRBJ2-7; 7 bases agree with TRBD2. Unmatched junction bases numbered 4, after V lost 1 base and J lost 0 bases. Germline CDR1 is SGHRS and CDR2 is YFSETQ. CDR3 length: 15 amino acids. The CDR3: CASSLQPSGSYEQYF. The CDR3 DNA reads as TGCGCCAGCAGCTTGCAGCCTAGCGGCTCCTACGAGCAGTACTTC.

The gene calls are TRBV28 and TRBJ1-2; no clear D. Germline V lookup: CDR1 MDHEN, CDR2 SYDVKM. V lost 8 bases and J lost 4, with 20 bases in between. There are 15 residues in the CDR3. CDR3 residues: CASRLIDSRPYGYTF. The DNA for the CDR3 is TGTGCCAGCCGATTAATAGACTCCCGCCCCTATGGCTACACCTTC.

This chain joins TRBV5-1 and TRBJ2-2, with TRBD2 identical over 7 bases. Unmatched junction bases numbered 11, after V lost 0 bases and J lost 6 bases. Looked up from germline, CDR1 is SGHRS and CDR2 is YFSETQ. This CDR3 is built from 17 residues. The CDR3 is CASSLAWRREQPGELFF. Here the CDR3 DNA reads TGCGCCAGCAGCTTGGCCTGGAGGCGGGAGCAGCCCGGGGAGCTGTTTTTT.

In the case of this clone: Other DNA variants within this sample encode the same CDR3. The chain employs TRBV30 and TRBJ2-3; 9 bases match TRBD2. The V gene end was trimmed by 0 bases and the J gene end by 5 bases; junction bases not matched to a gene: 0. CDR1 and CDR2 (germline): GTSNPN, SVGIG (reference sequence). The CDR3 is 13 amino acids. The CDR3 reads CAWSVLAGDTQYF. In nucleotides, the CDR3 is TGTGCCTGGAGTGTACTAGCGGGAGATACGCAGTATTTT.

The chain links TRBV29-1 to TRBJ2-1; TRBD2 matches 14 bases. Germline CDR1 is SQVTM and CDR2 is ANQGSEA. This CDR3 comprises 14 residues. V lost 4 bases and J lost 5; bases outside the gene matches: 1. CDR3 sequence: CSVVTSGRDNEQFF. The CDR3 bases are TGCAGCGTTGTGACTAGCGGGAGGGACAATGAGCAGTTCTTC.

This chain uses TRBV24-1 with TRBJ1-5, with D possibly being TRBD1 (6 bases). Trimming shortened V by 3 bases and J by 10 bases, and 9 bases separated the two germline ends. This CDR3 is 12 amino acids long. The V gene's germline CDR1 is KGHDR and CDR2 SFDVKD. The CDR3 DNA sequence: TGTGCCACCAGTGATCCGACAGGACCCCAGCATTTT. Its translation: CATSDPTGPQHF.

The sample holds one count of this clone. The chain joins TRBV3-1 (or the pseudogene TRBV3-2) to TRBJ1-1, with D perhaps TRBD1 (5 bases). The V gene lost 4 bases and the J gene lost 3 bases, with 18 bases spanning the gap. The CDR3 totals 16 residues. Germline CDR1 and CDR2: LGHDT and YNNKEL (reference sequence). The CDR3 DNA reads as TGTGCCAGCAGCCGATCCCCCCACCCGACAGACACTGAAGCTTTCTTT. It is translated as CASSRSPHPTDTEAFF.

V usage is TRBV25-1 and J usage is TRBJ2-3, with TRBD1 identical over 8 bases. With V trimmed by 2 bases and J by 6 bases, 4 bases remained unmatched. The CDR3 is 14 residues long. Per germline, CDR1 MGHDK and CDR2 SYGVNS. The CDR3: CASSERGQVDTQYF. CDR3 coding DNA: TGTGCCAGCAGTGAAAGGGGACAGGTGGATACGCAGTATTTT.

The J gene is TRBJ2-1, the V gene TRBV11-3, with D maybe TRBD1 (5 bases). Trimming left V 5 bases short and J 10 bases short, with 21 bases between. The CDR3 covers 15 residues. CDR1 SGHNT and CDR2 YENEEA come from the germline V gene. CDR3 region: CASSHRGFLASEQFF. CDR3 bases: TGTGCCAGCAGCCATAGGGGCTTTCTGGCTTCAGAGCAGTTCTTC.

The chain links TRBV30 to TRBJ1-2; 9 bases agree with TRBD1. This CDR3 region has 14 residues. Germline CDR1 and CDR2: GTSNPN and SVGIG (reference sequence). V gave up 0 bases and J gave up 8 bases; unmatched junction bases: 7. CDR3 in DNA: TGTGCCTGGAGTGTACAGGGGGCAGGACGGGGCTACACCTTC. Its translation is CAWSVQGAGRGYTF.

This chain uses TRBV7-9 with TRBJ2-5; 7 positions match TRBD1. Germline V gene data show CDR1 as SEHNR and CDR2 as FQNEAQ (reference sequence). There are 19 residues in the CDR3. V was clipped by 5 bases and J by 1 base; unmatched bases: 19. The CDR3 here is CASSAFQFRDRKIQETQYF. CDR3 coding DNA: TGTGCCAGCAGCGCATTTCAATTCCGGGACAGAAAAATCCAAGAGACCCAGTACTTC.

This chain uses TRBV12-3 or TRBV12-4 with TRBJ2-1; 8 nucleotides align to TRBD2. CDR3 length: 12 amino acids. V lost 5 bases and J lost 12; bases outside the gene matches: 6. Here the CDR3 reads CASSPQREWQFF. CDR3 bases: TGTGCCAGCAGTCCGCAGCGGGAGTGGCAGTTCTTC.

A few counts support this clone. The rearrangement uses TRBV18 and TRBJ1-3, with D possibly TRBD1 on 5 matching bases. Between the trimmed V and J ends, which lost 3 bases and 1 base, there was a span of 16 bases. Germline-derived CDR1 and CDR2 are KGHSH and LQKENI. This CDR3 is built from 17 residues. CDR3 coding DNA: TGTGCCAGCTCACCGGCGGGACCTACCACATCTGGAAACACCATATATTTT. The encoded protein is CASSPAGPTTSGNTIYF.

This clone appeared a few times. The V gene is TRBV12-3 or TRBV12-4, the J gene TRBJ1-3; D not certain. CDR3 length equals 13 residues. Trimming took off 6 bases at V and 7 bases at J, with 13 bases between the two ends. CDR3 residues: CASSPLVGNTIYF. The CDR3 DNA follows: TGTGCCAGCAGCCCCCTAGTTGGGAACACCATATATTTT.